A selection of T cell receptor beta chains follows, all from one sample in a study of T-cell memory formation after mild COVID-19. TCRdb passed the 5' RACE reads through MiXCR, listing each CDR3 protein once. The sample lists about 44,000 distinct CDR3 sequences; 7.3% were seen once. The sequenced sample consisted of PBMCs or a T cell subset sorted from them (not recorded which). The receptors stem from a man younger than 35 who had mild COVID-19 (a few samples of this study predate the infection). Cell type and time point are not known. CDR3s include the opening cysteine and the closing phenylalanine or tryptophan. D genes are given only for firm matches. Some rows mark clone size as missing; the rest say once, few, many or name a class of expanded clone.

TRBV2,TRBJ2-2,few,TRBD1,CASSVRDRGHGELFF,TGTGCCAGCAGTGTCCGGGACAGGGGGCACGGGGAGCTGTTTTTT
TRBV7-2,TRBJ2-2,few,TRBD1,CASSLGPQGTSGELFF,TGTGCCAGCAGCTTAGGCCCACAGGGGACATCCGGGGAGCTGTTTTTT
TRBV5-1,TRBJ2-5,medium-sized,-,CASSLGDTSQETQYF,TGCGCCAGCAGCTTGGGAGACACGAGCCAAGAGACCCAGTACTTC
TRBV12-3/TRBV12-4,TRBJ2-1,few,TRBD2,CASRQAGGSYNEQFF,TGTGCCAGCAGGCAGGCGGGAGGCTCCTACAATGAGCAGTTCTTC
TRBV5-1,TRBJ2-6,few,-,CASSLQPSSGANVLTF,TGCGCCAGCAGCTTACAGCCGAGCTCTGGGGCCAACGTCCTGACTTTC
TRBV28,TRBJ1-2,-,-,CASSLAGSYGYTF,TGTGCCAGCAGTTTAGCGGGGTCCTATGGCTACACCTTC
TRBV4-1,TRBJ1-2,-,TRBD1,CASSQPSRGQGVPSYTF,TGCGCCAGCAGCCAACCCTCAAGAGGACAGGGAGTGCCAAGCTACACCTTC
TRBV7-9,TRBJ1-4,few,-,CASSLQRQTEKLFF,TGTGCCAGCAGCTTACAAAGGCAAACTGAAAAACTGTTTTTT
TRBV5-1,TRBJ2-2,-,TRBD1,CASSPNPDRGLGGTGELFF,TGCGCCAGCAGCCCTAACCCGGACAGGGGGCTAGGCGGCACCGGGGAGCTGTTTTTT
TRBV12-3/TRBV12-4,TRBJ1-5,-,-,CASSVGGYQPQHF,TGTGCCAGCAGCGTCGGGGGGTATCAGCCCCAGCATTTT
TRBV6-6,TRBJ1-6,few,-,CASSYRDGGAFNSPLHF,TGTGCCAGCAGTTACAGGGATGGGGGCGCGTTTAACTCACCCCTCCACTTT
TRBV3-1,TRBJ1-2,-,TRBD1,CASSGQGAHTF,TGTGCCAGCAGCGGACAGGGGGCACACACCTTC
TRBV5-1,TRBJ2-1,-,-,CASSASGREQFF,TGCGCCAGCAGCGCGTCAGGGCGTGAGCAGTTCTTC
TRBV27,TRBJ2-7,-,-,CASSRAPYRRHGYEQYF,TGTGCCAGCAGTCGTGCCCCGTACAGGAGACATGGCTACGAGCAGTACTTC
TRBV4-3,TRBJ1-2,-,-,CASSPQVGWGYTF,TGCGCCAGCAGCCCCCAAGTGGGTTGGGGCTACACCTTC
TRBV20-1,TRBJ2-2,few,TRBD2,CSARSGGASGGELFF,TGCAGTGCCCGTAGCGGGGGGGCTTCGGGCGGGGAGCTGTTTTTT
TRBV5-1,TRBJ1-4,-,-,CASSLAGTPNEKLFF,TGCGCCAGCAGCTTGGCCGGGACCCCTAATGAAAAACTGTTTTTT
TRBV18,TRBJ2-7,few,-,CASSPGVYEQYF,TGTGCCAGCTCTCCAGGCGTATACGAGCAGTACTTC
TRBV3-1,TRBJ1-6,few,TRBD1,CASSPGTGGFYNSPLHF,TGTGCCAGCAGCCCGGGTACAGGGGGCTTCTATAATTCACCCCTCCACTTT
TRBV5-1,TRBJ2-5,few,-,CASSLAPGVETQYF,TGCGCCAGCAGCTTGGCCCCGGGGGTGGAGACCCAGTACTTC
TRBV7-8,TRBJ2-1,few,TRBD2,CASSITGLAGRYNEQFF,TGTGCCAGCAGCATCACGGGTCTAGCGGGGCGCTACAATGAGCAGTTCTTC
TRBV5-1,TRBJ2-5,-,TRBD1,CASSSAGTVQETQYF,TGCGCCAGCAGCTCTGCCGGGACAGTACAAGAGACCCAGTACTTC
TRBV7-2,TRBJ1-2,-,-,CASSQWQGGGYTF,TGTGCCAGCAGCCAGTGGCAGGGAGGCGGCTACACCTTC
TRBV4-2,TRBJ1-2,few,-,CASSQDPGGTYGYTF,TGTGCCAGCAGCCAAGATCCTGGGGGTACCTATGGCTACACCTTC
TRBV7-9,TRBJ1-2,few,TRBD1,CASSQGQGSSYGYTF,TGTGCCAGCAGCCAGGGACAGGGGTCGTCCTATGGCTACACCTTC
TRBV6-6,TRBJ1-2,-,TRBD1,CASSAIQGALGGYTF,TGTGCCAGCAGTGCCATACAGGGGGCGCTTGGTGGCTACACCTTC
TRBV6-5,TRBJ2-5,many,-,CASRDTETQYF,TGTGCCAGCAGGGACACGGAGACCCAGTACTTC
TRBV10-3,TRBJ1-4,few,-,CAISESGSKREKLFF,TGTGCCATCAGTGAGTCGGGGTCTAAGCGGGAAAAACTGTTTTTT
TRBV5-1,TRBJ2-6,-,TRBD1,CASKQGASGANVLTF,TGCGCCAGCAAACAGGGGGCGTCTGGGGCCAACGTCCTGACTTTC
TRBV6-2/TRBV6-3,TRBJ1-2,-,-,CASSYERTRDGYTF,TGTGCCAGCAGTTACGAGAGGACAAGAGATGGCTACACCTTC
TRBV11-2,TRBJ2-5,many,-,CASSGVRGETQYF,TGTGCCAGCAGCGGGGTGCGGGGTGAGACCCAGTACTTC
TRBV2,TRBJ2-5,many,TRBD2,CASRGTSGRQETQYF,TGTGCCAGCAGAGGGACTAGCGGGCGCCAGGAGACCCAGTACTTC
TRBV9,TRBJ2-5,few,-,CASSVGNGAETQYF,TGTGCCAGCAGCGTAGGAAATGGGGCGGAGACCCAGTACTTC
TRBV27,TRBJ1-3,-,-,CASSLSGDGNTIYF,TGTGCCAGCAGTTTATCTGGGGACGGAAACACCATATATTTT
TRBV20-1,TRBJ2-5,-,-,CSARPIPGRRGQETQYF,TGCAGTGCTCGGCCAATTCCGGGACGGAGAGGGCAAGAGACCCAGTACTTC
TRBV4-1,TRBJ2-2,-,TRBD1,CASSPSGTGLTGELFF,TGCGCCAGCAGCCCGTCGGGGACAGGGCTCACCGGGGAGCTGTTTTTT
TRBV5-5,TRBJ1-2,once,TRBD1,CASRGEGTVRGYTF,TGTGCCAGCAGGGGGGAAGGGACAGTTCGTGGCTACACCTTC
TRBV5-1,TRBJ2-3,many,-,CASRFFADTQYF,TGCGCCAGCAGATTCTTCGCAGATACGCAGTATTTT
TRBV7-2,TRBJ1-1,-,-,CASSEAWRGAAFF,TGTGCCAGCAGCGAAGCTTGGCGGGGTGCAGCTTTCTTT
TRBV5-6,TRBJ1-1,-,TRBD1,CASSEGQRTEAFF,TGTGCCAGCAGCGAGGGACAGAGGACTGAAGCTTTCTTT
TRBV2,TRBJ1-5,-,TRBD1,CASSEESGGNQPQHF,TGTGCCAGCAGTGAAGAGTCAGGGGGAAATCAGCCCCAGCATTTT
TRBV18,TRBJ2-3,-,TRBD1,CASSPQGEDTQYF,TGTGCCAGCTCCCCCCAGGGGGAAGATACGCAGTATTTT
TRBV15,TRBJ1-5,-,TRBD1,CATSPTRTGSRQPQHF,TGTGCCACCAGCCCAACCCGGACAGGGTCAAGGCAGCCCCAGCATTTT